These 20 T cell receptor beta chains originate from one sample sequenced in a study of cytomegalovirus exposure and HLA in healthy donors. Primers included in the PCR were 60 Vbeta and 13 Jbeta primers. Repertoires were generated with immunoSEQ multiplex PCR, while TCRdb's copy carries only in-frame clones and drops some. The sample shows roughly 130,000 clones, just under 80% of them seen only once. The sample comprised PBMCs. The receptors here all came from a woman aged 40 to 50 in good health and CMV-seronegative.

Remarks on this clone: At one of its ends the junction is not consistent with the germline gene, which may arise from a read error. The sample has other DNA sequences that encode this CDR3 too. This chain uses TRBV28 with TRBJ2-4, with TRBD2 as a possible D gene (6 bases). Germline V gene data show CDR1 as MDHEN and CDR2 as SYDVKM. The CDR3 length is 13 residues. CDR3 protein: CASSPLRGNIQYF. CDR3 in DNA: TGTGCTAGCAGTCCCCTTCGGGGGAACATTCAGTACTTC. The whole variable domain, filled in from reference TRBV28 and TRBJ2-4, reads DVKVTQSSRYLVKRTGEKVFLECVQDMDHENMFWYRQDPGLGLRLIYFSYDVKMKEKGDIPEGYSVSREKKERFSLILESASTNQTSMYLCASSPLRGNIQYFGAGTRLSVL.

This clone was detected only a few times. The V and J genes are TRBV7-6 and TRBJ1-4; 10 positions match TRBD1. CDR1 is SGHVS and CDR2 is FNYEAQ in the germline V gene. This CDR3 has 16 residues. Trimming cost V 5 bases and J 7 bases; bases outside gene matches: 10. The CDR3 region is CASSPGTGVAFEKLFF. The CDR3 nucleotides read TGTGCCAGCAGCCCCGGGACAGGGGTTGCCTTTGAAAAACTGTTTTTT.

The rearrangement joins TRBV15 to TRBJ2-5; tentatively, D is TRBD1 (5 bases). V lost 8 bases and J 1 base, leaving 14 bases between the germline ends. The CDR3 runs to 14 residues. CDR1 is LNHNV and CDR2 is YYDKDF in the germline V gene (reference sequence). CDR3 coding DNA: TGTGCCACCGGCACCGGACACCCCCAAGAGACCCAGTACTTC. It codes for CATGTGHPQETQYF.

The chain carries TRBV30 and TRBJ2-7, with a tentative D call TRBD1 (6 bases). Germline V gene lookup returns CDR1 GTSNPN and CDR2 SVGIG (reference sequence). This CDR3 region has 15 residues. Here the CDR3 reads CAQADIRGRAYEQYF. The CDR3 region has the DNA TGTGCACAAGCGGATATCAGGGGAAGGGCCTACGAGCAGTACTTC. The whole variable domain, filled in from reference TRBV30 and TRBJ2-7, reads SQTIHQWPATLVQPVGSPLSLECTVEGTSNPNLYWYRQAAGRGLQLLFYSVGIGQISSEVPQNLSASRPQDRQFILSSKKLLLSDSGFYLCAQADIRGRAYEQYFGPGTRLTVT.

The J gene is TRBJ2-5, the V gene TRBV5-4; 7 bases map to TRBD1. The J call may not be correct, given that the DNA end is closer to TRBJ2-7. From germline, CDR1 is SGHNT and CDR2 YYREEE (reference sequence). The CDR3 contains 14 residues. CDR3 DNA sequence: TGTGCCAGCAGCATCGGACAGGCTTCCTACGAGCAGTACTTC. It is translated as CASSIGQASYEQYF.

This clone was picked up a small number of times. The V and J genes are TRBV7-9 and TRBJ1-1; 11 bases are a match to TRBD1. The CDR3 has 15 amino acids. With 5 bases clipped from V and 6 bases from J, the junction kept 8 bases outside the gene matches. CDR1 SEHNR and CDR2 FQNEAQ come from the germline V gene (reference sequence). This chain's CDR3 is CASSAGTGGKAEAFF. CDR3 DNA sequence: TGTGCCAGCAGCGCCGGGACAGGGGGAAAAGCTGAAGCTTTCTTT.

The chain combines TRBV7-3 with TRBJ2-1; 7 bases agree with TRBD1. This CDR3 is built from 17 residues. Trimming removed 2 bases from V and 4 bases from J; junction bases left unmatched: 11. Germline V gene data show CDR1 as SGHTA and CDR2 as FQGTGA. The CDR3 sequence: CASSLEPGQRYYNEQFF. For the CDR3, the DNA is TGTGCCAGCAGCTTAGAGCCGGGACAGAGATATTACAATGAGCAGTTCTTC.

Comments on this clone: Relative to the germline gene, one junction end is altered; a read error may explain this. The genes are TRBV5-4 and TRBJ2-6; tentatively, D is TRBD2 (6 bases). Germline lookup yields CDR1 SGHNT and CDR2 YYREEE (reference sequence). There are 16 residues in the CDR3. The CDR3 bases are TGTGCCAGCAGGCGGGACTCTGACTCTGGGGCCAACGGCCTGACTTTC. It yields the protein CASRRDSDSGANGLTF. The full variable domain, completed using reference TRBV5-4 and TRBJ2-6, is ETGVTQSPTHLIKTRGQQVTLRCSSQSGHNTVSWYQQALGQGPQFIFQYYREEENGRGNFPPRFSGLQFPNYSSELNVNALELDDSALYLCASRRDSDSGANGLTFGAGSRLTVL.

With respect to this clone: The same CDR3 can be traced to other DNA sequences in this sample. This chain uses TRBV6-4 with TRBJ1-1; 7 bases are a match to TRBD1. The CDR3 sequence is 15 residues long. The germline CDR1 and CDR2 sequences are MRHNA and SNTAGT. Trimming at V came to 0 bases and at J to 1 base, leaving 2 bases not matched to a gene. CDR3 DNA sequence: TGTGCCAGCAGTGACTCGCACAGGGGGAACACTGAAGCTTTCTTT. Protein sequence: CASSDSHRGNTEAFF.

V gene TRBV27 combines with J gene TRBJ2-7; D might be TRBD2 (5 bases). Germline values: CDR1 MNHEY, CDR2 SMNVEV (reference sequence). The CDR3 is 15 amino acids. Trimming pared 5 bases from V and 5 bases from J, leaving 19 bases between. CDR3 in amino acids: CASSPSTGFLHEQYF. DNA of the CDR3: TGTGCCAGCAGTCCCTCGACGGGGTTTCTCCACGAGCAGTACTTC.

V gene TRBV30 combines with J gene TRBJ2-2; 11 nucleotides match TRBD1. The CDR3 is 16 amino acids. Trimming took 2 bases from V and 2 from J; bases not matched to a gene: 4. CDR1 GTSNPN and CDR2 SVGIG come from the germline V gene (reference sequence). The CDR3 DNA is TGTGCCTGGAGTCTTGGGACAGGGGGAAACACCGGGGAGCTGTTTTTT. Translated, it gives CAWSLGTGGNTGELFF.

This clone has a handful of counts. The chain has TRBV2 and TRBJ1-5, with a possible D match to TRBD1 (5 bases). Germline V gene lookup returns CDR1 SNHLY and CDR2 FYNNEI. This CDR3 comprises 13 residues. The V end was cut by 6 bases, the J end by 4 bases, with 10 bases between. The CDR3: CASSREANQPQHF. DNA of the CDR3: TGTGCCAGCAGCAGGGAGGCAAATCAGCCCCAGCATTTT.

This rearrangement joins TRBV27 to TRBJ2-2; D is unclear. Trimming cost V 3 bases and J 4 bases, with 9 bases left between them. The CDR3 spans 14 residues. Germline CDR1 MNHEY, CDR2 SMNVEV (reference sequence). The DNA for the CDR3 is TGTGCCAGCAGTTTCTTTCTCTCCACCGGGGAGCTGTTTTTT. The encoded protein is CASSFFLSTGELFF.

About this clone itself: This sample includes further DNA sequences coding for the same CDR3. J is TRBJ2-3 and V is TRBV27; 11 nucleotides agree with TRBD2. This CDR3 is 14 amino acids long. CDR1 and CDR2 from the germline V gene are MNHEY and SMNVEV (reference sequence). J was trimmed by 14 bases and V by 2 bases; bases with no gene match: 9. The CDR3 here is CASSLIAGGRIWYF. CDR3 bases: TGTGCCAGCAGTTTAATAGCGGGAGGGCGAATATGGTATTTT.

The CDR3 protein is CASSVDRSLGYTF. The CDR3 DNA reads as TGTGCCAGTAGTGTCGACAGATCCCTTGGCTACACCTTC. The J gene is TRBJ1-2, the V gene TRBV19, with a possible D match to TRBD1 (5 bases). Germline V gene lookup returns CDR1 LNHDA and CDR2 SQIVND (reference sequence). The CDR3 is 13 amino acids. The V gene lost 5 bases and the J gene lost 7 bases, with 14 bases spanning the gap.

The chain recombines TRBV27 with TRBJ2-1; 13 bases agree with TRBD2. The CDR3 is 15 residues long. The ends lost 2 bases at V and 10 bases at J; junction bases unmatched: 5. CDR1 MNHEY and CDR2 SMNVEV come from the germline V gene (reference sequence). This chain's CDR3 is CASSLTGTSGDEQFF. CDR3 DNA sequence: TGTGCCAGCAGTTTAACGGGGACTAGCGGGGACGAGCAGTTCTTC.

V usage is TRBV5-4 and J usage is TRBJ2-1, with 7 bases fitting TRBD1. V was clipped by 2 bases and J by 7 bases; unmatched bases: 3. The germline V gene encodes CDR1 SGHNT and CDR2 YYREEE (reference sequence). CDR3 size: 13 residues. The CDR3 region is CASSFDRDNEQFF. In nucleotides, the CDR3 is TGTGCCAGCAGCTTTGACAGGGATAATGAGCAGTTCTTC. The whole variable domain, filled in from reference TRBV5-4 and TRBJ2-1, reads ETGVTQSPTHLIKTRGQQVTLRCSSQSGHNTVSWYQQALGQGPQFIFQYYREEENGRGNFPPRFSGLQFPNYSSELNVNALELDDSALYLCASSFDRDNEQFFGPGTRLTVL.

This clone was seen a few times. The chain uses TRBV7-8 and TRBJ2-1; 14 bases fit TRBD2. Germline CDR1 reads SGHVS; CDR2 reads FQNEAQ. After removal of 4 bases from V and 9 bases from J, the junction contained 5 bases not matched to a gene. The CDR3 consists of 15 residues. DNA of the CDR3: TGTGCCAGCAGCTCCGGGACTAGCGGGGGATTTGAGCAGTTCTTC. The encoded protein is CASSSGTSGGFEQFF.

The chain joins TRBV12-5 to TRBJ2-3; 11 nucleotides match TRBD2. There are 18 residues in the CDR3. Germline-derived CDR1 and CDR2 are LGHNT and FRNRAP. After removal of 2 bases from V and 4 bases from J, the junction contained 11 bases not matched to a gene. CDR3 nucleotides: TGTGCTAGTGGTTTGATTCTACGTAGCGGGGGGGCCGCAGATACGCAGTATTTT. Its protein product is CASGLILRSGGAADTQYF.

The chain has TRBV7-9 and TRBJ1-1; D is possibly TRBD1 (6 bases). V lost 7 bases, J lost 3 bases, and 12 bases lay in between. CDR3 length: 13 residues. Looked up from germline, CDR1 is SEHNR and CDR2 is FQNEAQ (reference sequence). The CDR3 here is CASNHDRYTEAFF. CDR3 coding DNA: TGTGCCAGCAACCACGACAGGTACACTGAAGCTTTCTTT. Full variable domain (outside the CDR3, taken from reference TRBV7-9 and TRBJ1-1): DTGVSQNPRHKITKRGQNVTFRCDPISEHNRLYWYRQTLGQGPEFLTYFQNEAQLEKSRLLSDRFSAERPKGSFSTLEIQRTEQGDSAMYLCASNHDRYTEAFFGQGTRLTVV.